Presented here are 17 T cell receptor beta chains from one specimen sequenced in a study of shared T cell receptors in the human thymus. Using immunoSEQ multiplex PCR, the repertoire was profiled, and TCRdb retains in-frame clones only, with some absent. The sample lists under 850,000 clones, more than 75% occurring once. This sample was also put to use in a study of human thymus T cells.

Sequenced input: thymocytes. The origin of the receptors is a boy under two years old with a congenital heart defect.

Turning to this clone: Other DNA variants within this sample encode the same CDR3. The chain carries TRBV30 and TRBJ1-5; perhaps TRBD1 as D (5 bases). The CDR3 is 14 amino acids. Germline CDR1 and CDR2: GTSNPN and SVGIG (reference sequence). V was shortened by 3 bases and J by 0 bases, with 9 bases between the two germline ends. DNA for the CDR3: TGTGCCTGGAGGACAGCTTATAGCAATCAGCCCCAGCATTTT. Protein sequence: CAWRTAYSNQPQHF.

As DNA, the CDR3 is TGCGCCAGCAGCTTGGCCGTAGCGGAAGCCTACGAGCAGTACTTC. Protein sequence: CASSLAVAEAYEQYF. This chain uses TRBV5-1 with TRBJ2-7; a weak D match, TRBD2 (6 bases). Germline V gene sequence: CDR1 SGHRS, CDR2 YFSETQ. The CDR3 has 15 residues. Trimming took 0 bases from V and 2 from J, leaving 12 bases between them. The full variable domain, its missing parts supplied by reference TRBV5-1 and TRBJ2-7, is KAGVTQTPRYLIKTRGQQVTLSCSPISGHRSVSWYQQTPGQGLQFLFEYFSETQRNKGNFPGRFSGRQFSNSRSEMNVSTLELGDSALYLCASSLAVAEAYEQYFGPGTRLTVT.

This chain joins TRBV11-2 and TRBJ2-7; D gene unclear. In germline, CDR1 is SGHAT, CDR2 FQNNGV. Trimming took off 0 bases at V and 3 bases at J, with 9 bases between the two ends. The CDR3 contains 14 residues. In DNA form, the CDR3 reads TGTGCCAGCAGCTTAGAGGCTAGTCACTACGAGCAGTACTTC. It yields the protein CASSLEASHYEQYF.

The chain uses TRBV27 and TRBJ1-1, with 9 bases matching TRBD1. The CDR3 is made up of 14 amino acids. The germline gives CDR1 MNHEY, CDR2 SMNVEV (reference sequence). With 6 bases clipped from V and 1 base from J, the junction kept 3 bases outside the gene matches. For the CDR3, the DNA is TGTGCCAGCAGGGGACAGGGAGAGAACACTGAAGCTTTCTTT. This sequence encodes CASRGQGENTEAFF.

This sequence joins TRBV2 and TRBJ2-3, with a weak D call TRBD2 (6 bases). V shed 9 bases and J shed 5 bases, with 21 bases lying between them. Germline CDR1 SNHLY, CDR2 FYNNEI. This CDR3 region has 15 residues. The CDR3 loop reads CARIPRRELVDTQYF. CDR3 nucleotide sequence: TGTGCCAGGATCCCCCGGCGGGAACTGGTAGATACGCAGTATTTT.

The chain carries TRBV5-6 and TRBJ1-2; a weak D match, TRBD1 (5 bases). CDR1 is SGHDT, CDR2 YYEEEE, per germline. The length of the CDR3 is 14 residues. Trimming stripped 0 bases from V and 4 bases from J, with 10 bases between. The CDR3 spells CASSLAQGSYGYTF. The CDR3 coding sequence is TGTGCCAGCAGCTTGGCCCAGGGAAGCTATGGCTACACCTTC.

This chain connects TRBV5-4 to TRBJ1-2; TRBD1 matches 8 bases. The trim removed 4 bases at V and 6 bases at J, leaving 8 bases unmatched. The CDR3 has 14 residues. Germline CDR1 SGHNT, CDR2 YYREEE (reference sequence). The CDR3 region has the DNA TGTGCCAGCAGCCGACAGGGGAGGCTTGATGGCTACACCTTC. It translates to CASSRQGRLDGYTF.

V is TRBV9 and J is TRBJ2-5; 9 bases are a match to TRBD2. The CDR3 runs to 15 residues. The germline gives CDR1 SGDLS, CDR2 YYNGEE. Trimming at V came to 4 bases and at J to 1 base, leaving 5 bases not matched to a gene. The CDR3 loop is CASSIRTSAQETQYF. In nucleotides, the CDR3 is TGTGCCAGCAGCATAAGGACTAGCGCCCAAGAGACCCAGTACTTC.

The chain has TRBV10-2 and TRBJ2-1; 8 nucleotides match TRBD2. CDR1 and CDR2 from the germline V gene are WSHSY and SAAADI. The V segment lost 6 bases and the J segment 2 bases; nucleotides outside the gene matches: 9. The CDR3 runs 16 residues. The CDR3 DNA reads TGCGCCAGCAGGGGACTAGAGTCGTGGCCCTACAATGAGCAGTTCTTC. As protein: CASRGLESWPYNEQFF.

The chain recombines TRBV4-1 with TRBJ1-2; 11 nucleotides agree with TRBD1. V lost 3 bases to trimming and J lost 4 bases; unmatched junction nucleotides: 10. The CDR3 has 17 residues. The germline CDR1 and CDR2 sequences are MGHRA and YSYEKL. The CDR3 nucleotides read TGCGCCAGCAGCCATCAAGGGGGGGGACAGGGGGGCTATGGCTACACCTTC. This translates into CASSHQGGGQGGYGYTF.

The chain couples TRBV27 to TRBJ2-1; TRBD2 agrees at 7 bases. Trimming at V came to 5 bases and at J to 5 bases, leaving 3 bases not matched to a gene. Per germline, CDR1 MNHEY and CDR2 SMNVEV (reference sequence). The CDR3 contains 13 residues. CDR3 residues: CASSPTSNNEQFF. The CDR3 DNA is TGTGCCAGCAGTCCGACTAGCAACAATGAGCAGTTCTTC.

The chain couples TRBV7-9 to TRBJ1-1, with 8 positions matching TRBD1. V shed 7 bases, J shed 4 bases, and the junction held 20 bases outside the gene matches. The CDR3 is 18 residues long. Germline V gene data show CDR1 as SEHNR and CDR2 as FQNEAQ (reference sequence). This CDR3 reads CASTLAASGGSTPTEAFF. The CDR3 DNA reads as TGTGCCAGCACCCTTGCAGCCTCAGGGGGCTCTACCCCCACTGAAGCTTTCTTT.

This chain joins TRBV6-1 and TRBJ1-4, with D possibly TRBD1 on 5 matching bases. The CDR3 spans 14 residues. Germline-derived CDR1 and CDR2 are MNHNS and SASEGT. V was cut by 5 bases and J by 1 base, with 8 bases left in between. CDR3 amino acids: CASSSTETNEKLFF. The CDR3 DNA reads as TGTGCCAGCAGTTCGACAGAAACTAATGAAAAACTGTTTTTT.

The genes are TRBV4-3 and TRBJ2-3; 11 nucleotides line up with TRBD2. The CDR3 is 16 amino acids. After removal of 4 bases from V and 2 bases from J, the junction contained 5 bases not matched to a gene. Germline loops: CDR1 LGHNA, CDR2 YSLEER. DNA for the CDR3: TGCGCCAGCAGCCCCGGGACTAGCGGTGACACAGATACGCAGTATTTT. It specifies CASSPGTSGDTDTQYF.

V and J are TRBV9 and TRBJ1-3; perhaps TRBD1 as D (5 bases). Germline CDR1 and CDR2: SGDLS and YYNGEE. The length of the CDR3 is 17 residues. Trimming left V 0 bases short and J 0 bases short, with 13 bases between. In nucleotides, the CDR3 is TGTGCCAGCAGCGTAGAGCCAGGCAGGGCCTCTGGAAACACCATATATTTT. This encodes CASSVEPGRASGNTIYF.

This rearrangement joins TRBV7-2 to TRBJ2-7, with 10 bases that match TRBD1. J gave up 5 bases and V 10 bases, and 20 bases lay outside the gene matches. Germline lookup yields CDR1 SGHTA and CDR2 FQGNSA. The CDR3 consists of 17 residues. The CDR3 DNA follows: TGTGCCACCACAACCAAAACCCCGGGACAGGGGACCCACGAGCAGTACTTC. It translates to CATTTKTPGQGTHEQYF.

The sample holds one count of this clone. CDR3 in DNA: TGTGCCAGCAGCGTAGGTAGCGGGAGGGGCTACGAGCAGTACTTC. It codes for CASSVGSGRGYEQYF. The chain employs TRBV9 and TRBJ2-7, with TRBD2 matching 11 bases. The CDR3 is 15 residues long. In germline, CDR1 is SGDLS, CDR2 YYNGEE. After removal of 0 bases from V and 3 bases from J, the junction contained 2 bases not matched to a gene.